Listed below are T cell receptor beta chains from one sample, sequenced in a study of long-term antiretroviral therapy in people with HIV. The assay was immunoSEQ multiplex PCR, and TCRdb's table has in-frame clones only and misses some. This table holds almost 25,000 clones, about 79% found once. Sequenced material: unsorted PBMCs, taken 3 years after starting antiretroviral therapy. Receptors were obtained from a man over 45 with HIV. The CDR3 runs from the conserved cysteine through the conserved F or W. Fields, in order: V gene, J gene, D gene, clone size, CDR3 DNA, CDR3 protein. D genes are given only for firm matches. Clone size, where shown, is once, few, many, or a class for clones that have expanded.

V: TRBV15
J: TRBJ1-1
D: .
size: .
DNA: TGTGCCACCAGCAGAGATCTCTGGCAGAACACTGAAGCTTTCTTT
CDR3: CATSRDLWQNTEAFF

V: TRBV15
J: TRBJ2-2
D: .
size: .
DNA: TGTGCCACCAGCAGAGAACATCCCCTCCGGTGGACCGGGGAGCTGTTTTTT
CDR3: CATSREHPLRWTGELFF

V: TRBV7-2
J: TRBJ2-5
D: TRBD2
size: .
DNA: TGTGCCAGCAGCTCCGGACTAGCGGAAGAAGAGACCCAGTACTTC
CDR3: CASSSGLAEEETQYF

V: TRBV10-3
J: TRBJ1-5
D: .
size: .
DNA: TGTGCCATCAGTGAGTCGTTAGGGGGAAGCAATCAGCCCCAGCATTTT
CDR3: CAISESLGGSNQPQHF

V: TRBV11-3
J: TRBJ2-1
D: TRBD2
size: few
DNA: TGTGCCAGCAGCCCCGGACTAGCGGGATTGGATGAGCAGTTCTTC
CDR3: CASSPGLAGLDEQFF

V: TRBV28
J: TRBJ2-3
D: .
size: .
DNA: TGTGCCAGCAGTTTCGTCGGGAAAGGAGATACGCAGTATTTT
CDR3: CASSFVGKGDTQYF

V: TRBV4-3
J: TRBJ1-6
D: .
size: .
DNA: TGCGCCAGCAGCCCTGGGGGGGTTTCACCCCTCCACTTT
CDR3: CASSPGGVSPLHF

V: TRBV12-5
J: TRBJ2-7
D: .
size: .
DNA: TGTGCTAGTGGTTTGGTACTAGGAGGGGTCGAGCAGTACTTC
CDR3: CASGLVLGGVEQYF

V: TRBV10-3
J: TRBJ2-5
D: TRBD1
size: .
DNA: TGTGCCATCAGTGACGGGGACAGCCAAGAGACCCAGTACTTC
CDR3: CAISDGDSQETQYF

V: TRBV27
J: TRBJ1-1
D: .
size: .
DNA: TGTGCCAGCAGTTTCGACAAGAACACTGAAGCTTTCTTT
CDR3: CASSFDKNTEAFF

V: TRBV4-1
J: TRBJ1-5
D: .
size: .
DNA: TGCGCCAGCAGCCCCAGACGGACGAATCAGCCCCAGCATTTT
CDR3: CASSPRRTNQPQHF

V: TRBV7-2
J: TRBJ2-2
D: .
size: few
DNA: TGTGCCAGCAGCTCAGGGGCGGACACCGGGGAGCTGTTTTTT
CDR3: CASSSGADTGELFF

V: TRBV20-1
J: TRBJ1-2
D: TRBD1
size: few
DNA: TGCAGTGCTTTGACAGGGTTCGGCTACACCTTC
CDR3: CSALTGFGYTF

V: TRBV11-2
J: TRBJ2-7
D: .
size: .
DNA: TGTGCCAGCAGGTTGGGGCAGGGTAACTACGAGCAGTACTTC
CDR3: CASRLGQGNYEQYF

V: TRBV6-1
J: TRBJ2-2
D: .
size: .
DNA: TGTGCCAGCAGTGCCTGGGTGTTCGGGGAGCTGTTTTTT
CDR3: CASSAWVFGELFF

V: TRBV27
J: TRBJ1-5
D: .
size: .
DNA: TGTGCCAGCAGTTATGGATATAGCAATCAGCCCCAGCATTTT
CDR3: CASSYGYSNQPQHF

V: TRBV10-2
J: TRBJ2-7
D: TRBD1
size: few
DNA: TGCGCCAGCGAGGGACAGGGTGACGAGCAGTACTTC
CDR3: CASEGQGDEQYF

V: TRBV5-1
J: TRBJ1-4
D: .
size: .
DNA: TGCGCCAGCAGCTGGGGGCAGACTTCTAATGAAAAACTGTTTTTT
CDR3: CASSWGQTSNEKLFF

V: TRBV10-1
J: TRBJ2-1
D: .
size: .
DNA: TGCGCCAGCGGCCCCGGGGTGGAGGACAATGAGCAGTTCTTC
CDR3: CASGPGVEDNEQFF

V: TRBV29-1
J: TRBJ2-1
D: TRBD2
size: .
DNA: TGCAGCGCGGGGACTAGCGGGGGCCCGAATGAGCAGTTCTTC
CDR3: CSAGTSGGPNEQFF

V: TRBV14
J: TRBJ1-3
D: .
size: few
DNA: TGTGCCAGCAGCCCCAACAGGGTCTCTGGAAACACCATATATTTT
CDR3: CASSPNRVSGNTIYF

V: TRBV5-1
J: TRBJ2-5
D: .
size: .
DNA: TGCGCCAGCAGCTTGGCCGGGACCCCAGGGACCCAGTACTTC
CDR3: CASSLAGTPGTQYF

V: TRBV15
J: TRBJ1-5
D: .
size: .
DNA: TGTGCCACCAGCAGATCAAGGACCTTGGAAGAGCCCCAGCATTTT
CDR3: CATSRSRTLEEPQHF

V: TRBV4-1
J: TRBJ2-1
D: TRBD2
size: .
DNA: TGCGCCAGCAGCCAAGACCTGGGCGGGGGACAGTTCTTC
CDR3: CASSQDLGGGQFF

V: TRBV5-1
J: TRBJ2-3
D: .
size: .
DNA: TGCGCCAGCAGCTCCCCCCCTGGGGGGAGCACAGATACGCAGTATTTT
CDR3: CASSSPPGGSTDTQYF

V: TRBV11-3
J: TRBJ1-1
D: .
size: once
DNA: TGTGCCAGCAGCCCCCTGGGGACACTTAACACTGAAGCTTTCTTT
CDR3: CASSPLGTLNTEAFF

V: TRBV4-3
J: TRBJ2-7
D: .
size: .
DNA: TGCGCCAGCAGCCAAGACAGGCAGGGGAGGACCTACGAGCAGTACTTC
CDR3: CASSQDRQGRTYEQYF

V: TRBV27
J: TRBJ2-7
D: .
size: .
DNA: TGTGCCAGCAGTACTTCAGCCTTCTACGAGCAGTACTTC
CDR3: CASSTSAFYEQYF

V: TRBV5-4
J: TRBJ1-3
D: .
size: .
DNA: TGTGCCAGCAGCTTTATAGATTCTGGAAACACCATATATTTT
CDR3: CASSFIDSGNTIYF

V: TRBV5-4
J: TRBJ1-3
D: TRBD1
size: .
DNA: TGTGCCAGCAGCCCTGGGACAGCCTCTGGAAACACCATATATTTT
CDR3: CASSPGTASGNTIYF

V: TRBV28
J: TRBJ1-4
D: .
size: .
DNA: TGTGCCAGCAGTTTATCTAACCTGAAACTGTTTTTT
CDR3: CASSLSNLKLFF

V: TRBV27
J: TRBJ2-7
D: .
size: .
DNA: TGTGCCAGCAGTTTAAGATCAGGACAGCTGTACTTC
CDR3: CASSLRSGQLYF

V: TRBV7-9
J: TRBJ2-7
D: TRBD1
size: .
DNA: TGTGCCAGCAGCTTAGGGCCACAGGGGGCTGGGTACGAGCAGTACTTC
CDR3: CASSLGPQGAGYEQYF

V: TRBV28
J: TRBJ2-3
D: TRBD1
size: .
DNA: TGTGCCAGCAGGCAACAAAAGATTATTCTACAGGGGGGTACGCAGTATTTT
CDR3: CASRQQKIILQGGTQYF

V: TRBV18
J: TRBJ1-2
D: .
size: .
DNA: TGTGCCAGCTCACCAACCGGGGGCGACTATGGCTACACCTTC
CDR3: CASSPTGGDYGYTF

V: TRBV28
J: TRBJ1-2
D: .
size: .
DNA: TGTGCCAGCAGTTCCACAGGGTACGGCTACACCTTC
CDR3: CASSSTGYGYTF

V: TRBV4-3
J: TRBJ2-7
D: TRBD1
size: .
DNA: TGCGCCAGCAGCCGGGCCGGGACAGGAGCCTACGAGCAGTACTTC
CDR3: CASSRAGTGAYEQYF

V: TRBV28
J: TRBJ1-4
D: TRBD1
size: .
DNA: TGTGCCAGCGGGACAGGGGACGAAAAACTGTTTTTT
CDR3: CASGTGDEKLFF

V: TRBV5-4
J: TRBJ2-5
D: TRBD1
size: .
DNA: TGTGCCAGCAGCTTGGGTCCTGGGACAGTTAAAGAGACCCAGTACTTC
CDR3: CASSLGPGTVKETQYF

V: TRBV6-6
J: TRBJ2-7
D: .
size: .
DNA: TGTGCCAGCAGTTACTCGACGGGGGCCGGGGAGCAGTACTTC
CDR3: CASSYSTGAGEQYF

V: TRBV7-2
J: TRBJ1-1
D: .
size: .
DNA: TGTGCCAGCAGCTGGGCTAACGGACCTGAAGCTTTCTTT
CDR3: CASSWANGPEAFF

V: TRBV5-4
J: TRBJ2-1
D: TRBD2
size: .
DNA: TGTGCCAGCAGCCAACGGACTAGCGGGAACGTCTACAATGAGCAGTTCTTC
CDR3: CASSQRTSGNVYNEQFF

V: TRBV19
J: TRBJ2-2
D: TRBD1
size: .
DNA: TGTGCCAGTAGCGGGACAGGGGGCCCCGGGGAGCTGTTTTTT
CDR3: CASSGTGGPGELFF

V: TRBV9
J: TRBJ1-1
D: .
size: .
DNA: TGTGCCAGCAGCGTAGGAGGGGGGCGCTCTGAAGCTTTCTTT
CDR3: CASSVGGGRSEAFF

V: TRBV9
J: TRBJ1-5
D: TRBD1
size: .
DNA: TGTGCCAGCAGCGTAGACAGGGGAAATCAGCCCCAGCATTTT
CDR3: CASSVDRGNQPQHF

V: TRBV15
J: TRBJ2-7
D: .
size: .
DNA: TGTGCCACCAGCAGAACAGGATCCTACGAGCAGTACTTC
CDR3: CATSRTGSYEQYF

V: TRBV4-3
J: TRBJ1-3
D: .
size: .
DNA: TGCGCCAGCAGCCCCTTTGGAGGGATCTCTGGAAACACCATATATTTT
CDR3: CASSPFGGISGNTIYF

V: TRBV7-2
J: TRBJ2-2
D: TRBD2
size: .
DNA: TGTGCCAGCAGCTCTAGCGGGCGTCTTCGGACCGGGGAGCTGTTTTTT
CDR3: CASSSSGRLRTGELFF

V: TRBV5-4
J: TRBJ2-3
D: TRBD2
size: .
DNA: TGTGCCAGCAGCCCAGGACTAGCGGGCCCGGGCACAGATACGCAGTATTTT
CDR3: CASSPGLAGPGTDTQYF

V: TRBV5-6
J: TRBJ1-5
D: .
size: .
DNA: TGTGCCAGCAGCCGATATAGCAATCAGCCCCAGCATTTT
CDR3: CASSRYSNQPQHF

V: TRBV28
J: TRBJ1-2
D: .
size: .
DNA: TGTGCCAGCAGTCCAGGGACACCCGGCTACACCTTC
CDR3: CASSPGTPGYTF

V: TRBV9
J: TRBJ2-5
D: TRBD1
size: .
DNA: TGTGCCAGCAGCTTTGGACAGGGGGCACAAGAGACCCAGTACTTC
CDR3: CASSFGQGAQETQYF

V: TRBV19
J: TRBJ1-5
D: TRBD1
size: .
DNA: TGTGCCAGTACCATCGGCCCACAGGGGGAGAGGGATCAGCCCCAGCATTTT
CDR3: CASTIGPQGERDQPQHF

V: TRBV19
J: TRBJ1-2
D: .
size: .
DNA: TGTGCCAGTAGTATCCTCGCTAACTATGGCTACACCTTC
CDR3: CASSILANYGYTF

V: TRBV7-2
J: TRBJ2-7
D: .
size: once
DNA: TGTGCCAGCAGCTACGCCCCTAGGACCTACGAGCAGTACTTC
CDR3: CASSYAPRTYEQYF